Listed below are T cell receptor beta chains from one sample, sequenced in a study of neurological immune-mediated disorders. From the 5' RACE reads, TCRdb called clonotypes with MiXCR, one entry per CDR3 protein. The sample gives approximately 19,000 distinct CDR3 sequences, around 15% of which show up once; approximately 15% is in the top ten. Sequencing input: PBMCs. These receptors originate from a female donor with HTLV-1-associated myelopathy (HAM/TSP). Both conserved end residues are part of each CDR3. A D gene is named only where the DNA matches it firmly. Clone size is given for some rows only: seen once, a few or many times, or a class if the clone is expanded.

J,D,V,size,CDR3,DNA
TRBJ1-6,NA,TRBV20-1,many,CSASSERNSPLHF,TGCAGTGCTAGTTCTGAAAGGAATTCACCCCTCCACTTT
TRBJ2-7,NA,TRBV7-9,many,CASGTAHYEQYF,TGTGCCAGCGGGACCGCTCACTACGAGCAGTACTTC
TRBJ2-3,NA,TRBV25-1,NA,CASWDFTDTQYF,TGTGCCAGCTGGGACTTTACAGATACGCAGTATTTT
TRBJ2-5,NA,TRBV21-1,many,CASSKVVGAGGTQYF,TGTGCCAGCAGCAAAGTTGTCGGAGCGGGCGGGACCCAGTACTTC
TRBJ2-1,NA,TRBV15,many,CATSRDPGASREGRREQFF,TGTGCCACCAGCAGAGACCCGGGTGCATCCCGCGAGGGGAGGAGGGAGCAGTTCTTC
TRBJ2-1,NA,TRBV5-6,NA,CASIQLERLNEQFF,TGTGCCAGCATCCAACTAGAGAGGCTCAATGAGCAGTTCTTC
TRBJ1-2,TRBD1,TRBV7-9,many,CASSSGQGYGYTF,TGTGCCAGCAGCTCGGGACAGGGGTATGGCTACACCTTC
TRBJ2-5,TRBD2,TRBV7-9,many,CASSFIAGLGETQYF,TGTGCCAGCAGCTTTATAGCGGGACTTGGGGAGACCCAGTACTTC
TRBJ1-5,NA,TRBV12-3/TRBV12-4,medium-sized,CASSPWGTGNQPQHF,TGTGCCAGCAGCCCCTGGGGAACCGGCAATCAGCCCCAGCATTTT
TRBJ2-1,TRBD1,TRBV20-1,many,CSAFPRTGVNEQFF,TGCAGTGCTTTTCCCCGGACAGGGGTCAATGAGCAGTTCTTC
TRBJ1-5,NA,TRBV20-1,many,CSARDSGVGSNQPQHF,TGCAGTGCTAGAGATTCTGGAGTGGGGAGCAATCAGCCCCAGCATTTT
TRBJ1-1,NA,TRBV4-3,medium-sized,CASSKRGGGDTEAFF,TGCGCCAGCAGCAAAAGGGGAGGGGGGGACACTGAAGCTTTCTTT
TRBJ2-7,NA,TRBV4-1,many,CASSQGGGKQYF,TGCGCCAGCAGCCAAGGGGGTGGAAAGCAGTACTTC
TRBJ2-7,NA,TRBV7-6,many,CASSPGMRKNYEQYF,TGTGCCAGCAGCCCAGGGATGAGGAAAAACTACGAGCAGTACTTC
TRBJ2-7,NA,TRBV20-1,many,CSARDRTDGSYEQYF,TGCAGTGCTAGAGATCGGACGGACGGTTCCTACGAGCAGTACTTC
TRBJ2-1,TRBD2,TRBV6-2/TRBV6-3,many,CASSVEREFYRDEQFF,TGTGCCAGCAGTGTCGAGCGGGAGTTTTATCGGGATGAGCAGTTCTTC
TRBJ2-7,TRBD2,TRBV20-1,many,CSADGTSGSSYEQYF,TGCAGTGCGGACGGGACTAGCGGGAGTAGCTACGAGCAGTACTTC
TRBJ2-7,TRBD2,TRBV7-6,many,CASSLPAGAGEQYF,TGTGCCAGCAGCTTACCAGCGGGAGCCGGCGAGCAGTACTTC
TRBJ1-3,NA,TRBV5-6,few,CASSPRGRGRISGNTIYF,TGTGCCAGCAGCCCCCGCGGCCGAGGGCGAATCTCTGGAAACACCATATATTTT
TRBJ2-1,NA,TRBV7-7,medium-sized,CASSLGPYNEQFF,TGTGCTAGCAGCTTAGGACCATACAATGAGCAGTTCTTC
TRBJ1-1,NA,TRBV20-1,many,CSARTGRGFTEAFF,TGCAGTGCTAGGACGGGTAGGGGTTTCACTGAAGCTTTCTTT
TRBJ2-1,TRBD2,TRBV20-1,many,CSASSFSSGPYNEQFF,TGCAGTGCTAGCTCCTTCTCTAGCGGCCCCTACAATGAGCAGTTCTTC
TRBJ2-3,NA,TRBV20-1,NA,CSARVGVSTDTQYF,TGCAGTGCTAGAGTCGGCGTGAGCACAGATACGCAGTATTTT
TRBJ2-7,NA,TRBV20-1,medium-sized,CSVPSQGLRYEQYF,TGCAGCGTACCCAGCCAGGGACTTCGCTACGAGCAGTACTTC
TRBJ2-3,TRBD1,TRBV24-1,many,CATSDPGQPRGDTQYF,TGTGCCACCAGTGACCCGGGACAGCCGAGAGGGGATACGCAGTATTTT
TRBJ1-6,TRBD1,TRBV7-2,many,CASSSQTGAWSPLHF,TGTGCCAGCAGCTCCCAGACAGGGGCCTGGTCACCCCTCCACTTT
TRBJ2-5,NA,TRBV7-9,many,CASSLAQGHLQETQYF,TGTGCCAGCAGCTTAGCCCAGGGACACCTCCAAGAGACCCAGTACTTC
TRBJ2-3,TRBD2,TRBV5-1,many,CASSPGLAGAVDTDTQYF,TGCGCCAGCAGCCCGGGACTAGCGGGAGCTGTGGACACAGATACGCAGTATTTT
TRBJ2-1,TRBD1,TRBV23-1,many,CASSPIRPGQTYNEQFF,TGCGCCAGCAGTCCGATCCGCCCGGGACAGACATACAATGAGCAGTTCTTC
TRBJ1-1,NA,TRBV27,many,CASGQGYTEAFF,TGTGCCAGCGGCCAGGGCTACACTGAAGCTTTCTTT
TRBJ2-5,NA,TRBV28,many,CASSWEETQYF,TGTGCCAGCAGTTGGGAAGAGACCCAGTACTTC
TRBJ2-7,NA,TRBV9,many,CASSVGDSQRGYEQYF,TGTGCCAGCAGCGTAGGCGACAGTCAAAGGGGCTACGAGCAGTACTTC
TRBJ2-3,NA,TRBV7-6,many,CASSSTDLITDTQYF,TGTGCCAGCAGCTCGACAGACTTAATCACAGATACGCAGTATTTT
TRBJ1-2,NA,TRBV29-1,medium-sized,CSVEGKGYTF,TGCAGCGTTGAGGGGAAGGGCTACACCTTC
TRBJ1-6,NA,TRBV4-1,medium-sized,CASSQGQSSYNSPLHF,TGCGCCAGCAGCCAAGGACAGAGCTCCTATAATTCACCCCTCCACTTT